The T cell receptor beta chain described here comes from a study of T cell clonality in common variable immunodeficiency. Regarding the study as a whole: Fewer TCRbeta clones were shared among CVID subjects than controls.

Both groups were predominantly of Caucasian heritage. Blood samples were heparinized, roughly 5 to 8 ml per donor. Repertoires were generated with immunoSEQ multiplex PCR, while TCRdb's copy carries only in-frame clones and drops some. The sample offers roughly 60,000 clones and no singletons, the top ten holding 1.6%. This clone has ten or more counts. Its antigen is unidentified. Read sequence stops 3 residues before the CDR3 end, and the germline J gene provides the missing end. The CDR3 has 14 residues. The V gene end was trimmed by 6 bases and the J gene end by 2 bases; junction bases not matched to a gene: 6. Germline CDR1 reads DFQATT; CDR2 reads SNEGSKA (reference sequence).

The chain combines TRBV20-1 with TRBJ1-4; 7 bases match TRBD1. Sequences were obtained from peripheral blood mononuclear cells. The clonotype originates from a person aged 18 to 75 in good health. CDR3 DNA (partial): TGCAGTGCCGTCAGGGGGAACACTAATGAAAAA. This encodes CSAVRGNTNEK. The full CDR3 is CSAVRGNTNEKLFF.